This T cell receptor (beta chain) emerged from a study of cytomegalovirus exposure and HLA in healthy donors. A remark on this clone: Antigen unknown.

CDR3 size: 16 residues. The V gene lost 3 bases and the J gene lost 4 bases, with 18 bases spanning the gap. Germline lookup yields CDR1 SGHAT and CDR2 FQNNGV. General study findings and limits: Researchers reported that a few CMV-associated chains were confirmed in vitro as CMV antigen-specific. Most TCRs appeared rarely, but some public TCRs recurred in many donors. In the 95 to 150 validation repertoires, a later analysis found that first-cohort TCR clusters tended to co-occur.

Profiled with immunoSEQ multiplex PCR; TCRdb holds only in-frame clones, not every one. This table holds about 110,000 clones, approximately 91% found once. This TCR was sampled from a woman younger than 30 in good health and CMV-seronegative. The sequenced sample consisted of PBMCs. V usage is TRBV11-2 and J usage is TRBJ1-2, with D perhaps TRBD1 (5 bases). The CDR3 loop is CASSFNRHDRSYGYTF. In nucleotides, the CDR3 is TGTGCCAGCAGCTTTAACCGCCACGACAGAAGCTATGGCTACACCTTC.